This T cell receptor (beta chain) is from a study of blood T cell repertoires in COVID-19. Turning to the study itself: Some COVID-19 samples were acute and others convalescent; all came from the United States, Italy and Spain. Sources were T cells, B-cell-depleted T cells, or PBMCs; the material itself was cDNA or gDNA.

Resolution of symptoms, clearance, or two negative PCRs was present in recovered Cohort 3 donors. Original processing methods: Amplification of reference gene primers provided the estimated nucleated cell counts. Sequencing used immunoSEQ multiplex PCR; TCRdb keeps in-frame clones, though not all of them. The DNA gave D and trimming, while V, J and clone size come from that table. This sample yields 250,000 to 350,000 clones, of which around 90% are seen a single time; about 1.1% belongs to the top ten. The V end was cut by 2 bases, the J end by 8 bases, with 13 bases between. Germline assignment: CDR1 SGHDT and CDR2 YYEEEE. This CDR3 spans 13 amino acids.

The sequenced sample consisted of PBMCs or T cells enriched from blood (not recorded which). The receptor was derived from a woman younger than 45 who had recovered from COVID-19. The chain links TRBV5-6 to TRBJ1-2, with D tentatively TRBD1 (5 bases). CDR3 coding DNA: TGTGCCAGCAGCTTCATCCAGGGCGACGGCTACACCTTC. Protein: CASSFIQGDGYTF.